This T cell receptor beta chain was observed in a study of shared clonotypes between healthy human individuals. The repertoire was sequenced with immunoSEQ multiplex PCR; TCRdb's copy has only in-frame clones and lacks some. The data hold 2 million to 2.5 million clones, with approximately 95% observed a single time. CDR1 MDHEN and CDR2 SYDVKM come from the germline V gene. There are 14 residues in the CDR3. V lost 3 bases and J lost 7; bases outside the gene matches: 7. Sequences were obtained from naive CD4+ T cells from PBMCs. Described subset: CD45RA+ positively selected. The rearrangement uses TRBV28 and TRBJ2-3; 7 nucleotides match TRBD1. This receptor was identified in a man aged 18 to 30 in good health. Some clones in this sample may be carry-over from other donors' samples. Here the CDR3 reads CASSLGQTIYTQYF. Written as DNA, the CDR3 is TGTGCCAGCAGTTTGGGACAGACAATTTATACGCAGTATTTT.